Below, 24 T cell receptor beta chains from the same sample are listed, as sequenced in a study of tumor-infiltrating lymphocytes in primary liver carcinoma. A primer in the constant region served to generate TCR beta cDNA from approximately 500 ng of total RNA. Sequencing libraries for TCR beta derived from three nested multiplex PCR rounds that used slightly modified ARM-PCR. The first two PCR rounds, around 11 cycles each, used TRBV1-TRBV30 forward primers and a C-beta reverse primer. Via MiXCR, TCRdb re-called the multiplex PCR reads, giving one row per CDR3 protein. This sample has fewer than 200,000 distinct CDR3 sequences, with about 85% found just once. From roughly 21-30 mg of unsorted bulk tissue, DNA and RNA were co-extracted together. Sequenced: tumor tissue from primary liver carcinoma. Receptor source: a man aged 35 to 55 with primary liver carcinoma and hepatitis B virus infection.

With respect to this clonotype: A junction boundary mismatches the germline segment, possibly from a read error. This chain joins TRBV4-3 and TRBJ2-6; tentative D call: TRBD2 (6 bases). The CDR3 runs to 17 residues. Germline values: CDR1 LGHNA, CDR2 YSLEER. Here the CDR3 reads CASSQDGSGRGANDLTF. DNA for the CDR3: TGTGCCAGCAGCCAAGATGGGTCAGGGCGCGGGGCCAACGACCTGACTTTC.

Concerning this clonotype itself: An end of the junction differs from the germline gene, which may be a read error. In DNA form, the CDR3 reads TGTGCGAGCAGCTCGTTATTTGCGGGAGTCGTCGATGAGCAGTTCTTC. Its translation is CASSSLFAGVVDEQFF. The chain recombines TRBV11-2 with TRBJ2-1; 7 nucleotides line up with TRBD2. Per germline, CDR1 SGHAT and CDR2 FQNNGV. CDR3 length: 16 residues.

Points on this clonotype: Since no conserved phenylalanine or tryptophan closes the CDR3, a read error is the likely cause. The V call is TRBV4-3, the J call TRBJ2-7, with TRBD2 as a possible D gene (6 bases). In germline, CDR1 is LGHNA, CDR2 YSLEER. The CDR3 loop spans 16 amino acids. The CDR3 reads CASNQDFGRTSDEQYL. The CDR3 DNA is TGCGCCAGCAACCAAGATTTTGGGAGGACATCGGACGAGCAGTACTTA.

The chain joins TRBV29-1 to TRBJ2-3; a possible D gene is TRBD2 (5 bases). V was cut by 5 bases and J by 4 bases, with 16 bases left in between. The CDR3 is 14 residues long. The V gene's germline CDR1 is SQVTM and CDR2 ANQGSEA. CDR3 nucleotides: TGCAGCGTTTCACCCCAGCCCGGGGCAGATACGCAGTATTTT. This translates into CSVSPQPGADTQYF.

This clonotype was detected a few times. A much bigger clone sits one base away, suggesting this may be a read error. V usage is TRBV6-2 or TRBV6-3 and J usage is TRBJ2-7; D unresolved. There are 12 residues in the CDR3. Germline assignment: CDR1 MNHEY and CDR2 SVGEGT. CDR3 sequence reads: CTSTSSVYEQYF. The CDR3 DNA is TGTACCAGCACCTCTAGTGTCTACGAGCAGTACTTC.

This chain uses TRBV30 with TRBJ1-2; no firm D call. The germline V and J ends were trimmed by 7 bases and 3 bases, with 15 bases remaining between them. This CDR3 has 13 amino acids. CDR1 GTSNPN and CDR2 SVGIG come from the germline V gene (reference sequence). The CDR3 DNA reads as TGTGCCTTGAGAGTCAAGTTTGACTATGGCTACACCTTC. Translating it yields CALRVKFDYGYTF.

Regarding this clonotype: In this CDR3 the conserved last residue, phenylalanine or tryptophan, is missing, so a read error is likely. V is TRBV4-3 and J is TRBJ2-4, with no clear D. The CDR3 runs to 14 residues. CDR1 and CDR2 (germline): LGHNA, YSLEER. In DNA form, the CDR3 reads TGCGCCAGCAACCAAGATGGCCTGGCGAACATTCAGTACATC. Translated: CASNQDGLANIQYI.

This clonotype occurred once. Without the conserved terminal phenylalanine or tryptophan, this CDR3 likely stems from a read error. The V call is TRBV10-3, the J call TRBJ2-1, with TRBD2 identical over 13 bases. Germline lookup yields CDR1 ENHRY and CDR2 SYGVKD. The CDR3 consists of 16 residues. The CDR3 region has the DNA TGTCCCATCAGCCCGGGACTAGCGGGGAACTACAATGAGCAGTTCATC. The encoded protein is CPISPGLAGNYNEQFI.

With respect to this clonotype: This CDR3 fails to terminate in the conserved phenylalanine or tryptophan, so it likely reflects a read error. CDR3 sequence (DNA): TGTGCCAGCAGCCATGGTCTCGCTAGCGGGAGAACTTACGAGCAGTACATC. Translating gives CASSHGLASGRTYEQYI. The rearrangement links TRBV4-2 to TRBJ2-7; 10 nucleotides line up with TRBD2. Germline V CDR1 and CDR2: LGHNA, YNFKEQ. This CDR3 comprises 17 residues. The V gene end was trimmed by 3 bases and the J gene end by 4 bases; junction bases not matched to a gene: 12.

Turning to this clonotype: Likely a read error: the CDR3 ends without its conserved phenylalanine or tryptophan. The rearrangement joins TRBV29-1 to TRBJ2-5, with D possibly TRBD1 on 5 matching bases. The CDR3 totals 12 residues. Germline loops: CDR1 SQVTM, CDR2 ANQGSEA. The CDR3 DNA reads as TGCAACGTCCTATCAGGGATGGAGACCCAGTACTCC. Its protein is CNVLSGMETQYS.

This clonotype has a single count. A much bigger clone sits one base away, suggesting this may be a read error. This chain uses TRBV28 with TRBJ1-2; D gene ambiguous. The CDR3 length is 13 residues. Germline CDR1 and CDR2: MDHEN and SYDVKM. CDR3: CSSSFAQNYGYTF. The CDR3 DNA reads TGTTCCAGCAGTTTCGCCCAGAACTATGGCTACACCTTC.

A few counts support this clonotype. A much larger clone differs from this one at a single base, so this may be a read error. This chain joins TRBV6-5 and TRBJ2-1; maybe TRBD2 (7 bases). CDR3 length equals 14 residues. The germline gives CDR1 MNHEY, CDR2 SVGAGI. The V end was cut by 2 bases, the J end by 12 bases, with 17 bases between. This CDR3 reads CASSYGTGGHGQFF. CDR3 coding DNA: TGTGCCAGCAGTTACGGGACGGGGGGCCATGGGCAGTTCTTC.

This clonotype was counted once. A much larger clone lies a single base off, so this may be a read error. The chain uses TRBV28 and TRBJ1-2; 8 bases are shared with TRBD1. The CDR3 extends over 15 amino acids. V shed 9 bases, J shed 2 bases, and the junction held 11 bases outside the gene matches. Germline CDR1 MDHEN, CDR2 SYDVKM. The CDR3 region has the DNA TGTGCCAGGCCGCCGGAGTCAGGGGGCAACTATGGCTACACCTTC. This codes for CARPPESGGNYGYTF.

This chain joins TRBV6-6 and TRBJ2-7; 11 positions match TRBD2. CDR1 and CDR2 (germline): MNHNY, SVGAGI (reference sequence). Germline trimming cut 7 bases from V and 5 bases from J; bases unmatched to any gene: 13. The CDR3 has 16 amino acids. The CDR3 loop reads CASTALLAGGRNEQYF. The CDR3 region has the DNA TGTGCCAGCACCGCACTCTTAGCGGGAGGGAGGAACGAGCAGTACTTC.

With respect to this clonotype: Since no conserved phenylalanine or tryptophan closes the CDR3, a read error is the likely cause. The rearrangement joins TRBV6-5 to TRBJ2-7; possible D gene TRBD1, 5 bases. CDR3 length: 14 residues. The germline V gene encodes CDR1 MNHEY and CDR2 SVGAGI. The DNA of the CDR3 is TGTGCCAACAGTTACCAGGGCAGGAGATACGAGCAGTACTCC. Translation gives CANSYQGRRYEQYS.

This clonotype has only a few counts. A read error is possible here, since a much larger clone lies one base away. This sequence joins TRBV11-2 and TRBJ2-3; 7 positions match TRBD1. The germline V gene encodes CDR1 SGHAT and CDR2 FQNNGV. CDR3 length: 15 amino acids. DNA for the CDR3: TGTCCCAGCAGCTGGGGGACAGTGCAGCCAGATACGCAGTATTTT. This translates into CPSSWGTVQPDTQYF.

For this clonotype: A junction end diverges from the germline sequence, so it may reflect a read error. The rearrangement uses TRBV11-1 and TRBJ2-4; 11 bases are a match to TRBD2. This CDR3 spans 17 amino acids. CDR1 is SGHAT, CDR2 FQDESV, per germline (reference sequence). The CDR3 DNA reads TGTACCAGCAGCTTTCCCGGGACTAGCGGAATCAAAAACATTCATTACTTC. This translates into CTSSFPGTSGIKNIHYF.

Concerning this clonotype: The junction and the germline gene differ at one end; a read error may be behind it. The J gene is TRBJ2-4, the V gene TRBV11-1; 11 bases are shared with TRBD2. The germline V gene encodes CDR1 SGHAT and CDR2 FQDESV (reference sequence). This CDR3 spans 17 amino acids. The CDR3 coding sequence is TGTGCCAGCAGATTAGCTCGGACTAGCGGGTCCAAAAACATTCAGTACTTC. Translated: CASRLARTSGSKNIQYF. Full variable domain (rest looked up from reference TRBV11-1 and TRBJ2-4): EAEVAQSPRYKITEKSQAVAFWCDPISGHATLYWYRQILGQGPELLVQFQDESVVDDSQLPKDRFSAERLKGVDSTLKIQPAELGDSAMYLCASRLARTSGSKNIQYFGAGTRLSVL.

The CDR3 bases are TGTACTAGCAGCCCAACCGGGACAGGGATCAGCGAGCAGTACTTC. Protein product: CTSSPTGTGISEQYF. The J gene is TRBJ2-7, the V gene TRBV5-4; 9 nucleotides agree with TRBD1. This CDR3 contains 15 residues. The germline CDR1 and CDR2 sequences are SGHNT and YYREEE (reference sequence).

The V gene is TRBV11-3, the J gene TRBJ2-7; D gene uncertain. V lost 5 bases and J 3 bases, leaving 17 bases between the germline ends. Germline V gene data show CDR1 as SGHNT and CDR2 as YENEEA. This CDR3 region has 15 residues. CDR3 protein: CASSMGSYTRYEQYF. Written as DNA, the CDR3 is TGTGCCAGCAGCATGGGCTCCTATACCCGCTACGAGCAGTACTTC.

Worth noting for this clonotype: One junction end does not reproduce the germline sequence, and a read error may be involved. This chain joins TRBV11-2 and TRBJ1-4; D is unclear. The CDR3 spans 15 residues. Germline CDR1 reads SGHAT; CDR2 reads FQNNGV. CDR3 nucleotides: TGTGCCAGCAGCTTAAGGGCCGCCATGAATGAAAAAATGTTTTTT. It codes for CASSLRAAMNEKMFF.

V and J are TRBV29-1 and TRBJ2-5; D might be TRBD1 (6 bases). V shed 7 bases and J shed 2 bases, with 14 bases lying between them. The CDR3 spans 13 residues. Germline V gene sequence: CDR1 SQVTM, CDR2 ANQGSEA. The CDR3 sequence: CSATWDIQETQYF. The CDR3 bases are TGCAGCGCTACGTGGGACATACAAGAGACCCAGTACTTC.

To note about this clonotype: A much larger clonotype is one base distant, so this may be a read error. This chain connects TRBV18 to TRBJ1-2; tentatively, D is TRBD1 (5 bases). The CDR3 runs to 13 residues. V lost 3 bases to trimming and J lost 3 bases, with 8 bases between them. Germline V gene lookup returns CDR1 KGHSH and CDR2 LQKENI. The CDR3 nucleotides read TGTGCCAGCTCACCGACAGATGACTATGGCTACACCTTC. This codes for CASSPTDDYGYTF.

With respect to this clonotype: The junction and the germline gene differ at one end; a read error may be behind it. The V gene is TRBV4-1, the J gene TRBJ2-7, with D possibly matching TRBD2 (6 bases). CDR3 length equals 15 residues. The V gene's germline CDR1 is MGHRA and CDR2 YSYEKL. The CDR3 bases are TGCGCTAGCAGCCAAGATAAGGCACTAGCCACGGCGCAGTACTTC. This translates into CASSQDKALATAQYF.